These 10 T cell receptor beta chains were all obtained from the same sample, sequenced in a study of blood T cell dynamics during melanoma immunotherapy. Libraries were prepared by immunoSEQ multiplex PCR; TCRdb keeps only in-frame clonotypes and omits some of them. The sample yields 20,000 to 25,000 clones, roughly 90% seen once. Described time point: pre-treatment baseline. Sequencing was performed on blood, taken from a patient treated with checkpoint blockade. The receptors were sampled from a human donor with melanoma.

The gene calls are TRBV19 and TRBJ2-3, with a possible D match to TRBD2 (7 bases). Germline V CDR1 and CDR2: LNHDA, SQIVND (reference sequence). Trimming removed 3 bases at V and 2 bases at J, with 12 bases between. The CDR3 extends over 15 amino acids. In nucleotides, the CDR3 is TGTGCCAGTAGTATGGGGGGGGCCACCACAGATACGCAGTATTTT. It codes for CASSMGGATTDTQYF. Supplemented by reference TRBV19 and TRBJ2-3, the full variable domain reads DGGITQSPKYLFRKEGQNVTLSCEQNLNHDAMYWYRQDPGQGLRLIYYSQIVNDFQKGDIAEGYSVSREKKESFPLTVTSAQKNPTAFYLCASSMGGATTDTQYFGPGTRLTVL.

The genes are TRBV5-4 and TRBJ2-2; 8 bases agree with TRBD1. V lost 0 bases and J lost 8; bases outside the gene matches: 9. There are 16 residues in the CDR3. Germline values: CDR1 SGHNT, CDR2 YYREEE (reference sequence). This chain's CDR3 is CASSLDGQGAWGELFF. CDR3 coding DNA: TGTGCCAGCAGCTTGGATGGGCAGGGGGCATGGGGGGAGCTGTTTTTT.

V and J are TRBV19 and TRBJ1-5, with 7 bases identical to TRBD1. Germline CDR1 LNHDA, CDR2 SQIVND (reference sequence). This CDR3 spans 14 amino acids. The V gene end was trimmed by 4 bases and the J gene end by 5 bases; junction bases not matched to a gene: 5. CDR3 nucleotides: TGTGCCAGTAGTAGGGGACAGTGGGATCAGCCCCAGCATTTT. This encodes CASSRGQWDQPQHF.

The chain couples TRBV5-8 to TRBJ1-3, with 7 bases identical to TRBD1. The CDR3 covers 14 residues. The V segment lost 4 bases and the J segment 3 bases; nucleotides outside the gene matches: 4. Germline V gene lookup returns CDR1 SGHTS and CDR2 YDEGEE. Written as DNA, the CDR3 is TGTGCCAGCAGCCTAGGGACAGTTGGAAACACCATATATTTT. This gives the protein CASSLGTVGNTIYF.

The chain uses TRBV19 and TRBJ1-3, with D uncertain. Germline values: CDR1 LNHDA, CDR2 SQIVND (reference sequence). The CDR3 length is 14 residues. V was shortened by 10 bases and J by 0 bases, with 13 bases between the two germline ends. CDR3 residues: CATSIRDSGNTIYF. For the CDR3, the DNA is TGTGCCACCTCAATTAGGGACTCTGGAAACACCATATATTTT.

The chain employs TRBV19 and TRBJ1-1; D ambiguous. CDR1 is LNHDA and CDR2 is SQIVND in the germline V gene (reference sequence). The CDR3 consists of 13 residues. The germline V and J ends were trimmed by 4 bases and 5 bases, with 11 bases remaining between them. CDR3 nucleotide sequence: TGTGCCAGTAGTACCCCGACGGGTACTGAAGCTTTCTTT. This gives the protein CASSTPTGTEAFF.

The chain couples TRBV30 to TRBJ1-1; 10 nucleotides align to TRBD1. J was trimmed by 4 bases and V by 2 bases; bases with no gene match: 7. Per the germline V gene, CDR1 is GTSNPN and CDR2 is SVGIG (reference sequence). The CDR3 length is 15 residues. CDR3 sequence reads: CAWSTRTGGFTEAFF. CDR3 bases: TGTGCCTGGAGTACGCGGACAGGGGGTTTCACTGAAGCTTTCTTT.

The chain is built from TRBV7-9 and TRBJ2-7; 8 bases line up with TRBD1. This CDR3 has 15 amino acids. V lost 2 bases and J lost 3; bases outside the gene matches: 6. CDR1 and CDR2 (germline): SEHNR, FQNEAQ (reference sequence). CDR3 in amino acids: CASSLQGTGGYEQYF. The CDR3 bases are TGTGCCAGCAGCTTACAGGGGACAGGAGGCTACGAGCAGTACTTC.

Only one count was recorded for this clone. The chain links TRBV19 to TRBJ2-7, with D perhaps assigned TRBD1 or TRBD2 (5 bases each). Germline values: CDR1 LNHDA, CDR2 SQIVND (reference sequence). The CDR3 sequence is 17 residues long. V was pared by 5 bases and J by 7 bases, with 27 bases between. The CDR3 loop reads CASSPPGSGQSPGEQYF. For the CDR3, the DNA is TGTGCCAGTAGTCCCCCCGGATCGGGGCAATCGCCGGGAGAGCAGTACTTC.

The gene calls are TRBV9 and TRBJ2-5; 10 bases map to TRBD2. CDR3 length equals 19 residues. Germline-derived CDR1 and CDR2 are SGDLS and YYNGEE. The J segment lost 5 bases and the V segment lost 1 base, leaving 17 bases of the junction unmatched. The CDR3 is CASSVRGIAGGLAWETQYF. CDR3 in DNA: TGTGCCAGCAGCGTAAGGGGAATAGCGGGGGGCCTGGCCTGGGAGACCCAGTACTTC.